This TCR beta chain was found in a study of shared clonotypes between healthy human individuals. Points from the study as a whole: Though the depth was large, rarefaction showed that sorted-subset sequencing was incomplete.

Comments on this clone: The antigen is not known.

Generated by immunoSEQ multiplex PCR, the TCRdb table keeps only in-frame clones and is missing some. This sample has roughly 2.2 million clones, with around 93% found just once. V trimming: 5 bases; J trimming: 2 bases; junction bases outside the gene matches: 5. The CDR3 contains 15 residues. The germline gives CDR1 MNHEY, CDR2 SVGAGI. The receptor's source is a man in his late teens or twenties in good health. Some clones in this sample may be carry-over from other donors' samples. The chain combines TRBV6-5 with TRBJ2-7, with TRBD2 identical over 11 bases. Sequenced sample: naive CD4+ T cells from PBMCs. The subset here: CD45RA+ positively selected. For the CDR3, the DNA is TGTGCCAGCAGTGTCACTAGCGGGGGTCCCTACGAGCAGTACTTC. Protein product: CASSVTSGGPYEQYF.